Below, one T cell receptor beta chain is given with its context. No antigen is known for it. The data belong to a study of PD-1 blockade in classical Hodgkin lymphoma. Across the study: Every 2 weeks, patients got 3 mg/kg intravenous nivolumab.

Only in-frame clones appear in the TCRdb table, and some are missing; sequencing was by immunoSEQ multiplex PCR. The table records about 64,000 clones, 85% to 95% of them present only once. The time point denotes: cycle 4 day 1 (C4D1), after around six weeks of nivolumab. All the patients suffered relapse after autologous stem cell transplantation, and brentuximab vedotin exposure differed. General study results and limits: Lower baseline TCR diversity marked trial partial responders and progressors. Diminished baseline TCR diversity has been reported in newly diagnosed patients relative to healthy donors.

Losses at the gene ends were 5 bases for V and 6 bases for J; bases not matched to a gene: 4. The CDR3 runs to 13 residues. Germline assignment: CDR1 SGHTA and CDR2 FQGTGA. This chain connects TRBV7-3 to TRBJ2-7; TRBD1 matches at 10 bases. Here the sequenced sample was peripheral blood mononuclear cells (PBMCs), taken before the fourth cycle of nivolumab. This receptor was taken from a human donor with classical Hodgkin lymphoma. The CDR3 loop reads CASSPGQGSEQYF. In DNA form, the CDR3 reads TGTGCCAGCAGCCCGGGACAGGGGTCCGAGCAGTACTTC.